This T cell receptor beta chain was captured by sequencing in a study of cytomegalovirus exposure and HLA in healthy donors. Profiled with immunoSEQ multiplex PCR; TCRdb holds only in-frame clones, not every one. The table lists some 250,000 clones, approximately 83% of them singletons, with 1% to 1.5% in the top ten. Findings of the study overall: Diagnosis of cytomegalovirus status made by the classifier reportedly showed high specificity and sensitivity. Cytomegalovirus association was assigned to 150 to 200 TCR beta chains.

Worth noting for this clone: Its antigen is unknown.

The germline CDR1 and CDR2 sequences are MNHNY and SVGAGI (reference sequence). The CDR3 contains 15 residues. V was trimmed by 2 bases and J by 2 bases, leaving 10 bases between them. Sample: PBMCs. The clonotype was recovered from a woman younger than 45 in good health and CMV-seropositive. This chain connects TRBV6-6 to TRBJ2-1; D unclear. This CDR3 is CASSYRRGPYNEQFF. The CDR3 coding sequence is TGTGCCAGCAGTTACCGGCGAGGTCCCTACAATGAGCAGTTCTTC.